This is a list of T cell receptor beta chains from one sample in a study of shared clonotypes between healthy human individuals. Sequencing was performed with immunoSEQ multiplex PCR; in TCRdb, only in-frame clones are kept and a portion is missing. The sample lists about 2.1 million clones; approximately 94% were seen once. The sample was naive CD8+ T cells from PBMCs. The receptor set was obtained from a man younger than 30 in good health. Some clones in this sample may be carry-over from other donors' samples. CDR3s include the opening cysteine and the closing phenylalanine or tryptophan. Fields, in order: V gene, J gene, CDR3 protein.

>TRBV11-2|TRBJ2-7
CASSSLTSGAAYEQYF
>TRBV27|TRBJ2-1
CASRQGPAYNEQFF
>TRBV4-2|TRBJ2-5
CASSQILGRPQETQYF
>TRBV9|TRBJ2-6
CASRASLSGANVLTF
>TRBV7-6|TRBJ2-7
CASSLSTGGEQYF
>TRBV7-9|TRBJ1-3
CASSLAQDTIYF
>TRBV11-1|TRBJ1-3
CASSLTRDTGNTIYF
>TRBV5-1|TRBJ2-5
CASSLRTFQETQYF
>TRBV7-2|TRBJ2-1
CASSITGLAGANSWNEQFF
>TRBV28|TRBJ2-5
CASSCRPGQGRLAGIETQYF
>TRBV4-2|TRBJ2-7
CASSQAGQGSSYEQYF
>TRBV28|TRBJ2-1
CASSFRQGGSKNEQFF
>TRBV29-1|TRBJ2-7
CSVEDGTSGTYEQYF
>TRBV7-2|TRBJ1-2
CASSLRPPGQDIYGYTF
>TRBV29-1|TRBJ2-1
CSVWGQDRVKNEQFF
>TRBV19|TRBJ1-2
CASSIEGTGTGGYGYTF
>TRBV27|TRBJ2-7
CASSLGQSYEQYF
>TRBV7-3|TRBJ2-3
CASSLQSGGDTQYF
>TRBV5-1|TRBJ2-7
CASSGTGTGIPEQYF